One and the same sample provided the 24 T cell receptor beta chains below, sequenced in a study of blood T cell repertoires in COVID-19. Method: immunoSEQ multiplex PCR; TCRdb's copy keeps in-frame clones and lacks some. The sample includes 180,000 or so clones, 70% to 90% of them seen just once. The sequencing sample was made of peripheral blood. The source is a woman older than 75 with acute or convalescent COVID-19.

The rearrangement links TRBV27 to TRBJ1-1; D call uncertain. The CDR3 has 13 residues. Trimming removed 5 bases at V and 0 bases at J, with 7 bases between. Germline loops: CDR1 MNHEY, CDR2 SMNVEV (reference sequence). The CDR3 DNA follows: TGTGCCAGCAGTCGGTCCATGAACACTGAAGCTTTCTTT. The encoded protein is CASSRSMNTEAFF.

This chain joins TRBV11-2 and TRBJ2-1, with 9 positions matching TRBD2. CDR3 size: 17 residues. V was pared by 5 bases and J by 7 bases, with 15 bases of the junction left unmatched. Per the germline V gene, CDR1 is SGHAT and CDR2 is FQNNGV. CDR3 region: CASSPDGTGGRANEQFF. Written as DNA, the CDR3 is TGTGCCAGCAGCCCGGACGGGACGGGCGGGAGGGCGAATGAGCAGTTCTTC.

This chain uses TRBV5-6 with TRBJ1-3; TRBD1 agrees at 8 bases. V gave up 7 bases and J gave up 0 bases; unmatched junction bases: 3. The CDR3 sequence is 14 residues long. The germline V gene encodes CDR1 SGHDT and CDR2 YYEEEE. For the CDR3, the DNA is TGTGCCAGCCGGACAGGGAACTCTGGAAACACCATATATTTT. Translation: CASRTGNSGNTIYF. The whole variable domain, filled in from reference TRBV5-6 and TRBJ1-3, reads DAGVTQSPTHLIKTRGQQVTLRCSPKSGHDTVSWYQQALGQGPQFIFQYYEEEERQRGNFPDRFSGHQFPNYSSELNVNALLLGDSALYLCASRTGNSGNTIYFGEGSWLTVV.

This rearrangement joins TRBV9 to TRBJ2-3, with 8 bases fitting TRBD1. The length of the CDR3 is 14 residues. The V segment lost 2 bases and the J segment 4 bases; nucleotides outside the gene matches: 3. Germline CDR1 SGDLS, CDR2 YYNGEE. The CDR3 here is CASSVRQGPDTQYF. CDR3 nucleotide sequence: TGTGCCAGCAGCGTCAGACAGGGGCCAGATACGCAGTATTTT.

This clone was found once. This chain joins TRBV5-1 and TRBJ1-2, with TRBD1 matching 11 bases. V trimming: 0 bases; J trimming: 8 bases; junction bases outside the gene matches: 6. CDR1 and CDR2 from the germline V gene are SGHRS and YFSETQ. The CDR3 length is 15 residues. This CDR3 is CASSLEDRGQRGYTF. In DNA form, the CDR3 reads TGCGCCAGCAGCTTGGAGGACAGGGGGCAGCGAGGCTACACCTTC.

The CDR3 bases are TGTGCCAGCAGCGGAGGGAGCAGCAACCCTTACAATGAGCAGTTCTTC. This gives the protein CASSGGSSNPYNEQFF. The chain couples TRBV9 to TRBJ2-1; a possible D gene is TRBD2 (5 bases). Trimming took off 3 bases at V and 4 bases at J, with 17 bases between the two ends. The CDR3 has 16 amino acids. Germline V lookup: CDR1 SGDLS, CDR2 YYNGEE.

Concerning this clone: The sample contains more than one DNA sequence encoding this CDR3. This rearrangement joins TRBV6-5 to TRBJ1-1; maybe TRBD1 (6 bases). CDR3 size: 15 residues. V gave up 5 bases and J gave up 0 bases, with 13 bases separating them. The germline V gene has CDR1 MNHEY and CDR2 SVGAGI. CDR3 loop: CASSQGRYMNTEAFF. The CDR3 bases are TGTGCCAGCAGTCAGGGGCGCTATATGAACACTGAAGCTTTCTTT.

This chain joins TRBV4-1 and TRBJ2-7; 8 nucleotides agree with TRBD2. The germline V gene has CDR1 MGHRA and CDR2 YSYEKL. Germline trimming cut 3 bases from V and 3 bases from J; bases unmatched to any gene: 7. The CDR3 totals 15 residues. The CDR3 nucleotides are TGCGCCAGCAGCCAGTCACTAGCGGACCGCTACGAGCAGTACTTC. As protein: CASSQSLADRYEQYF.

The V gene is TRBV6-5, the J gene TRBJ2-4; 8 bases align to TRBD2. Germline assignment: CDR1 MNHEY and CDR2 SVGAGI. The CDR3 runs 14 residues. The V and J ends lost 6 bases and 8 bases, in that order; junction bases with no gene match: 9. The CDR3 DNA reads as TGTGCCAGCAGCAAAAGGACGGGAGGGGACATTCAGTACTTC. Translation gives CASSKRTGGDIQYF.

This clone was picked up one time. This chain joins TRBV5-5 and TRBJ2-2; the D gene is possibly TRBD1 (5 bases). The CDR3 runs to 13 residues. The germline V gene encodes CDR1 SGHKS and CDR2 YYEKEE (reference sequence). V was cut by 7 bases and J by 1 base, with 8 bases left in between. CDR3 DNA: TGTGCCAGCGCTACAGGGAACACCGGGGAGCTGTTTTTT. Protein sequence: CASATGNTGELFF.

The genes are TRBV7-2 and TRBJ1-2; 8 bases are a match to TRBD1. V trimming: 5 bases; J trimming: 8 bases; junction bases outside the gene matches: 13. CDR1 is SGHTA, CDR2 FQGNSA, per germline. The CDR3 runs 15 residues. CDR3 coding DNA: TGTGCCAGCAGCACGATTAGACAGGGGCCGGAGGGCTACACCTTC. Protein: CASSTIRQGPEGYTF.

The chain combines TRBV5-6 with TRBJ1-1; TRBD1 agrees at 7 bases. The CDR3 consists of 15 residues. Germline loops: CDR1 SGHDT, CDR2 YYEEEE. The V segment lost 0 bases and the J segment 2 bases; nucleotides outside the gene matches: 4. The CDR3 DNA reads as TGTGCCAGCAGCTTGGTCTCAGGGGGAAACACTGAAGCTTTCTTT. Its protein product is CASSLVSGGNTEAFF.

The rearrangement joins TRBV10-3 to TRBJ2-7, with 13 bases that match TRBD2. The CDR3 loop spans 14 amino acids. Germline-derived CDR1 and CDR2 are ENHRY and SYGVKD. J gave up 7 bases and V 10 bases, and 10 bases lay outside the gene matches. The CDR3 loop reads CATLGLAGDSEQYF. CDR3 in DNA: TGTGCCACTCTCGGACTAGCGGGGGATTCGGAGCAGTACTTC.

V gene TRBV7-2 combines with J gene TRBJ2-3; 9 bases are shared with TRBD2. Trimming took 0 bases from V and 4 from J; bases not matched to a gene: 5. From germline, CDR1 is SGHTA and CDR2 FQGNSA. The CDR3 runs to 16 residues. The CDR3 spells CASSLAPAGGSDTQYF. The CDR3 DNA follows: TGTGCCAGCAGCTTAGCCCCCGCGGGGGGGTCAGATACGCAGTATTTT.

DNA of the CDR3: TGTGCCAGCTCACTCAGAGATGGGGCAGGAAACACCATATATTTT. Translation gives CASSLRDGAGNTIYF. The chain combines TRBV18 with TRBJ1-3; D might be TRBD1 (5 bases). The V end lost 4 bases, the J end lost 4 bases, and 14 bases lay between the germline ends. The CDR3 extends over 15 amino acids. CDR1 and CDR2 from the germline V gene are KGHSH and LQKENI.

This rearrangement joins TRBV6-7 to TRBJ2-7; 9 bases map to TRBD1. TRBV6-7 is an ORF for which the function is uncertain. This CDR3 comprises 17 residues. V gave up 2 bases and J gave up 4 bases; unmatched junction bases: 12. The CDR3 protein is CASSYRTPGTGKYEQYF. The CDR3 coding sequence is TGTGCCAGCAGTTACCGCACCCCCGGGACAGGGAAATACGAGCAGTACTTC.

The J gene is TRBJ2-1, the V gene TRBV1; the D call TRBD2 from the table was never checked on the DNA. TRBV1 is designated a pseudogene. The CDR3 is 15 amino acids. The DNA of the CDR3 is TGCACCAGCAGCCAAGATGGGACTAGCGGGGGGAAGCAGTTCTTC. This translates into CTSSQDGTSGGKQFF.

The chain employs TRBV29-1 and TRBJ1-2; TRBD1 matches at 9 bases. The CDR3 loop spans 18 amino acids. Germline loops: CDR1 SQVTM, CDR2 ANQGSEA. The ends lost 0 bases at V and 6 bases at J; junction bases unmatched: 17. CDR3 in DNA: TGCAGCGTTGAAGACTTCCTTAAATCCGGGACAGGGCTCCATGGCTACACCTTC. Protein: CSVEDFLKSGTGLHGYTF.

This chain joins TRBV6-5 and TRBJ1-1; D gene ambiguous. Germline lookup yields CDR1 MNHEY and CDR2 SVGAGI. V was trimmed by 0 bases and J by 2 bases, leaving 13 bases between them. The CDR3 spans 16 residues. The CDR3 loop is CASSYSRTQINTEAFF. DNA of the CDR3: TGTGCCAGCAGTTACTCGAGGACTCAGATTAACACTGAAGCTTTCTTT.

The J gene is TRBJ2-5, the V gene TRBV6-2 or TRBV6-3; 7 bases agree with TRBD2. Germline trimming cut 6 bases from V and 3 bases from J; bases unmatched to any gene: 10. CDR1 is MNHEY and CDR2 is SVGEGT in the germline V gene. The CDR3 spans 15 residues. CDR3 region: CASSPPTSGKETQYF. The CDR3 region has the DNA TGTGCCAGCAGCCCCCCAACCAGCGGGAAAGAGACCCAGTACTTC.

In DNA form, the CDR3 reads TGTGCCAGCAGTGACAGACTGAACACTGAAGCTTTCTTT. Translating it yields CASSDRLNTEAFF. The rearrangement joins TRBV14 to TRBJ1-1, with D tentatively TRBD1 (5 bases). This CDR3 has 13 amino acids. The V end lost 6 bases, the J end lost 0 bases, and 8 bases lay between the germline ends. In germline, CDR1 is SGHDN, CDR2 FVKESK.

CDR3 protein: CSVVFIDEQFF. The CDR3 nucleotides are TGCAGCGTTGTCTTTATAGATGAGCAGTTCTTC. The gene calls are TRBV29-1 and TRBJ2-1; D remains unclear. The germline V gene has CDR1 SQVTM and CDR2 ANQGSEA. The ends were cut back, 4 bases at V and 8 bases at J, with 9 bases in the middle. The CDR3 has 11 amino acids.

The J gene is TRBJ1-3, the V gene TRBV27; D is ambiguous. The CDR3 is 14 residues long. Trimming took off 3 bases at V and 2 bases at J, with 8 bases between the two ends. Germline V gene data show CDR1 as MNHEY and CDR2 as SMNVEV (reference sequence). This chain's CDR3 is CASSLRRAGNTIYF. For the CDR3, the DNA is TGTGCCAGCAGTTTGCGGAGGGCTGGAAACACCATATATTTT.

The chain has TRBV5-1 and TRBJ2-3, with 7 bases lining up with TRBD2. This CDR3 is built from 16 residues. Germline CDR1 is SGHRS and CDR2 is YFSETQ. V lost 1 base, J lost 1 base, and 6 bases stayed unmatched. The CDR3 region has the DNA TGCGCCAGCAGCTTGTTAGCGGGTGGGGGCACAGATACGCAGTATTTT. Amino acid sequence: CASSLLAGGGTDTQYF.